This T cell receptor (beta chain) was recovered during a study of radiotherapy plus CTLA-4 blockade in lung cancer. Per germline, CDR1 MGHRA and CDR2 YSYEKL. The CDR3 is 15 amino acids. The V gene end was trimmed by 1 base and the J gene end by 4 bases; junction bases not matched to a gene: 5. This clone came up a few times. Participants had chemo-refractory metastatic non-small-cell lung cancer and were treated with focal radiation plus ipilimumab CTLA-4 blockade. TCRdb keeps only in-frame clones here, not all; method: immunoSEQ multiplex PCR. Among 70,000 to 95,000 clones listed, approximately 83% were seen once.

Source: peripheral blood, taken from a patient treated with radiotherapy plus ipilimumab. The chain uses TRBV4-1 and TRBJ1-2; TRBD1 aligns across 8 bases. The TCR sequence derives from a human donor with non-small cell lung cancer that progressed on radiotherapy plus ipilimumab. The CDR3 reads CASSQGPGGGYGYTF. The DNA for the CDR3 is TGCGCCAGCAGCCAAGGCCCAGGGGGCGGCTATGGCTACACCTTC.